Listed here are 12 T cell receptor beta chains from one sample, sequenced in a study of shared clonotypes between healthy human individuals. The repertoire was sequenced with immunoSEQ multiplex PCR; TCRdb's copy has only in-frame clones and lacks some. This sample has 2 million to 2.5 million clones, with over 85% found just once. What was sequenced was naive CD4+ T cells sorted from blood. As for subset: CD45RA+ positively selected. These receptor sequences come from a man aged 18 to 35 in good health.

The chain is built from TRBV7-2 and TRBJ1-5; D is possibly TRBD1 (6 bases). The V gene's germline CDR1 is SGHTA and CDR2 FQGNSA. V lost 2 bases and J lost 3, with 11 bases in between. The CDR3 runs to 15 residues. CDR3 nucleotide sequence: TGTGCCAGCAGCTTAAAGGGGGGACCCAATCAGCCCCAGCATTTT. This translates into CASSLKGGPNQPQHF.

The chain links TRBV7-2 to TRBJ1-4; 8 positions match TRBD1. This CDR3 contains 14 residues. CDR1 SGHTA and CDR2 FQGNSA come from the germline V gene. V shed 6 bases and J 4 bases; nucleotides not matched to a gene: 4. The CDR3 spells CASSGDRINEKLFF. CDR3 sequence (DNA): TGTGCCAGCAGTGGGGACAGGATTAATGAAAAACTGTTTTTT.

The chain couples TRBV30 to TRBJ1-1, with TRBD1 identical over 10 bases. Germline V CDR1 and CDR2: GTSNPN, SVGIG (reference sequence). V lost 2 bases to trimming and J lost 5 bases; unmatched junction nucleotides: 5. This CDR3 is built from 14 residues. CDR3 in amino acids: CAWSTTGGLTEAFF. CDR3 DNA: TGTGCCTGGAGTACGACAGGGGGCTTAACTGAAGCTTTCTTT.

The gene calls are TRBV29-1 and TRBJ2-1; D perhaps matches TRBD2 (6 bases). The CDR3 totals 14 residues. CDR1 is SQVTM, CDR2 ANQGSEA, per germline. Between the trimmed V and J ends, which lost 4 bases and 2 bases, there was a span of 12 bases. CDR3 in amino acids: CSVVRESTYNEQFF. CDR3 DNA: TGCAGCGTTGTTCGGGAGAGCACCTACAATGAGCAGTTCTTC.

This chain links TRBV29-1 with TRBJ2-7, with a weak D call TRBD1 (6 bases). The CDR3 runs 13 residues. The germline CDR1 and CDR2 sequences are SQVTM and ANQGSEA. V lost 8 bases to trimming and J lost 0 bases, with 14 bases between them. The CDR3 loop reads CSHSQGVSYEQYF. CDR3 coding DNA: TGCAGCCACTCACAGGGTGTCTCCTACGAGCAGTACTTC.

In regard to this clone: Mismatch with germline at one junction end may stem from a read error. CDR3 bases: TGTGCCGTCAGTGAAGAACAGGGGGCGGGTGAGCAGTACTTC. Protein sequence: CAVSEEQGAGEQYF. The chain joins TRBV10-3 to TRBJ2-7, with 9 positions matching TRBD1. This CDR3 has 14 amino acids. Germline V gene data show CDR1 as ENHRY and CDR2 as SYGVKD.

The chain employs TRBV18 and TRBJ1-4, with 7 nucleotides matching TRBD1. This CDR3 is 14 amino acids long. V lost 5 bases and J lost 7; bases outside the gene matches: 7. Germline CDR1 and CDR2: KGHSH and LQKENI. The CDR3 nucleotides are TGTGCCAGCTCAAGGGGACAGAGATTTGAAAAACTGTTTTTT. It is translated as CASSRGQRFEKLFF.

The V gene is TRBV11-1, the J gene TRBJ2-7, with D possibly being TRBD1 (5 bases). Germline V lookup: CDR1 SGHAT, CDR2 FQDESV (reference sequence). V dropped 5 bases and J dropped 0 bases, with 11 bases sitting between them. The CDR3 runs to 14 residues. The CDR3 here is CASSPDRNSYEQYF. Written as DNA, the CDR3 is TGTGCCAGCAGCCCTGACAGAAACTCCTACGAGCAGTACTTC.

Here the CDR3 DNA reads TGTGCCAGCACCGGAAAGTGGGGGGCGAGGATTTTTGGAAACACCATATATTTT. It yields the protein CASTGKWGARIFGNTIYF. V is TRBV9 and J is TRBJ1-3; D may be TRBD1 (6 bases). Germline assignment: CDR1 SGDLS and CDR2 YYNGEE. V gave up 6 bases and J gave up 3 bases, with 25 bases separating them. The CDR3 runs 18 residues.

The V gene is TRBV27, the J gene TRBJ1-1; 8 bases fit TRBD1. CDR1 MNHEY and CDR2 SMNVEV come from the germline V gene (reference sequence). J gave up 5 bases and V 5 bases, and 4 bases lay outside the gene matches. CDR3 length: 13 residues. CDR3 DNA sequence: TGTGCCAGCAGTGGCCACAGGGGGACTGAAGCTTTCTTT. Translation: CASSGHRGTEAFF.

This clone was found a few times. The same CDR3 also results from other DNA sequences found in this sample. The V call is TRBV30, the J call TRBJ1-1; possible D gene TRBD1, 6 bases. Germline V gives CDR1 GTSNPN, CDR2 SVGIG (reference sequence). CDR3 length: 12 residues. Trimming removed 3 bases from V and 1 base from J, with 6 bases in between. Here the CDR3 reads CAWRDRNTEAFF. The CDR3 DNA is TGTGCCTGGAGGGACAGGAACACTGAAGCTTTCTTT.

This clone has a single count. The chain couples TRBV28 to TRBJ1-6; 9 bases line up with TRBD1. Germline V gene sequence: CDR1 MDHEN, CDR2 SYDVKM. CDR3 length equals 17 residues. Losses at the gene ends were 8 bases for V and 0 bases for J; bases not matched to a gene: 8. CDR3 DNA: TGTGCCAGCGGGGAACAGGGGGCTAACTCCTATAATTCACCCCTCCACTTT. This encodes CASGEQGANSYNSPLHF.